This section outlines one T cell receptor beta chain sequence together with its context. Its matching antigen is unknown. Libraries were prepared by immunoSEQ multiplex PCR; TCRdb keeps only in-frame clonotypes and omits some of them. The table lists around 550,000 clones, 90% to 96% of them singletons. This sample stems from a study of shared clonotypes between healthy human individuals. Study outcomes and limitations: Larger estimated richness was generally seen in naive subsets than in memory subsets.

The CDR3 sequence is 14 residues long. Germline values: CDR1 MDHEN, CDR2 SYDVKM. Trimming took off 8 bases at V and 1 base at J, with 15 bases between the two ends. The specimen sequenced was naive CD4+ T cells sorted from blood. As to subset: CD45RA+ positively selected. This sequence originates from a woman under 40 in good health. This chain connects TRBV28 to TRBJ2-7; maybe TRBD2 (5 bases). In nucleotides, the CDR3 is TGTGCCAGCTTGGGTTGGGGAGTATCCTACGAGCAGTACTTC. Encoded protein: CASLGWGVSYEQYF.